This entry lists 10 T cell receptor beta chains sequenced from one sample in a study of identical twins. Using its own MiXCR run on the 5' RACE reads, TCRdb lists one record per CDR3 protein. The sample comprises about 470,000 distinct CDR3 sequences, 24% of which are singletons, and around 3% rests with the top ten. These data also featured in a second study, about T cells expressing NK-cell markers.

Sequencing was performed on CD4+ T cells sorted from blood. The receptors shown here come from a woman between 18 and 30 years old in good health.

V is TRBV5-1 and J is TRBJ1-1, with D possibly TRBD1 on 6 matching bases. The CDR3 is made up of 16 amino acids. Germline V gene lookup returns CDR1 SGHRS and CDR2 YFSETQ. Trimming pared 4 bases from V and 10 bases from J, leaving 26 bases between. The CDR3 loop is CASSPARGPGAGGAFF. The CDR3 DNA reads as TGCGCCAGCAGCCCCGCGAGGGGCCCGGGGGCGGGCGGAGCTTTCTTT.

The chain links TRBV29-1 to TRBJ1-1; D remains unclear. Germline CDR1 is SQVTM and CDR2 is ANQGSEA. The V and J ends lost 4 bases and 11 bases respectively, with 17 bases between them. The CDR3 totals 12 residues. This CDR3 is CSVAYTPRRAFF. CDR3 bases: TGCAGCGTTGCCTACACTCCAAGGAGGGCTTTCTTT. Using reference TRBV29-1 and TRBJ1-1 for the parts outside the CDR3, the full variable domain is SAVISQKPSRDICQRGTSLTIQCQVDSQVTMMFWYRQQPGQSLTLIATANQGSEATYESGFVIDKFPISRPNLTFSTLTVSNMSPEDSSIYLCSVAYTPRRAFFGQGTRLTVV.

V and J are TRBV7-9 and TRBJ2-7, with D unresolved. V lost 2 bases and J 9 bases, leaving 11 bases between the germline ends. Germline V gives CDR1 SEHNR, CDR2 FQNEAQ (reference sequence). CDR3 length: 12 residues. CDR3 nucleotides: TGTGCCAGCAGCTTAACCCCCTTGGGGCAGTACTTC. This sequence encodes CASSLTPLGQYF.

This clonotype was counted between two and nine times. The gene calls are TRBV29-1 and TRBJ2-1; 8 nucleotides match TRBD2. The CDR3 sequence is 14 residues long. The germline V gene has CDR1 SQVTM and CDR2 ANQGSEA. J lost 2 bases, V lost 4 bases, and 4 bases had no gene match. The CDR3, as DNA: TGCAGCGTTGCGGCGGGAGGCCCCTACAATGAGCAGTTCTTC. This sequence encodes CSVAAGGPYNEQFF.

The chain uses TRBV4-3 and TRBJ2-2; D unresolved. The germline V gene has CDR1 LGHNA and CDR2 YSLEER. V was clipped by 0 bases and J by 4 bases, with 18 bases between them. CDR3 size: 18 residues. The CDR3 spells CASSQDTGRLRGTGELFF. The DNA for the CDR3 is TGCGCCAGCAGCCAAGATACCGGACGCCTACGTGGCACCGGGGAGCTGTTTTTT.

This chain connects TRBV6-5 to TRBJ1-1, with D possibly TRBD1 on 5 matching bases. V lost 4 bases, J lost 0 bases, and 12 bases lay in between. The germline V gene has CDR1 MNHEY and CDR2 SVGAGI. This CDR3 has 15 amino acids. CDR3 nucleotide sequence: TGTGCCAGCAGTTTCTCGACAGCGGTGAACACTGAAGCTTTCTTT. This encodes CASSFSTAVNTEAFF.

J is TRBJ2-1 and V is TRBV20-1; no clear D gene. Trimming stripped 6 bases from V and 4 bases from J, with 13 bases between. From germline, CDR1 is DFQATT and CDR2 SNEGSKA (reference sequence). This CDR3 is built from 13 residues. CDR3 DNA: TGCAGTGCCACGAACCAGGAATACAATGAGCAGTTCTTC. Translating it yields CSATNQEYNEQFF.

The chain combines TRBV3-1 with TRBJ2-1, with D possibly being TRBD2 (5 bases). Germline loops: CDR1 LGHDT, CDR2 YNNKEL (reference sequence). Trimming pared 1 base from V and 4 bases from J, leaving 11 bases between. The CDR3 loop spans 15 amino acids. The CDR3 region is CASSQAQGGYNEQFF. In nucleotides, the CDR3 is TGTGCCAGCAGCCAAGCCCAAGGAGGTTACAATGAGCAGTTCTTC.

This clonotype was counted many times. The chain has TRBV7-2 and TRBJ2-1; no clear D. Germline V gives CDR1 SGHTA, CDR2 FQGNSA. The CDR3 totals 14 residues. Trimming took 5 bases from V and 8 from J, leaving 16 bases between them. The CDR3 DNA reads as TGTGCCAGCAGCCCCCGTCTCGTAGTGGATGAGCAGTTCTTC. It specifies CASSPRLVVDEQFF.

This clonotype was observed a handful of times. The chain carries TRBV7-8 and TRBJ2-3, with D perhaps TRBD1 or TRBD2 (5 bases each). The CDR3 is made up of 16 amino acids. V was trimmed by 0 bases and J by 6 bases, leaving 16 bases between them. Per the germline V gene, CDR1 is SGHVS and CDR2 is FQNEAQ. Here the CDR3 reads CASSLAGRAPRDTQYF. In nucleotides, the CDR3 is TGTGCCAGCAGCTTAGCGGGACGAGCCCCCCGCGATACGCAGTATTTT.